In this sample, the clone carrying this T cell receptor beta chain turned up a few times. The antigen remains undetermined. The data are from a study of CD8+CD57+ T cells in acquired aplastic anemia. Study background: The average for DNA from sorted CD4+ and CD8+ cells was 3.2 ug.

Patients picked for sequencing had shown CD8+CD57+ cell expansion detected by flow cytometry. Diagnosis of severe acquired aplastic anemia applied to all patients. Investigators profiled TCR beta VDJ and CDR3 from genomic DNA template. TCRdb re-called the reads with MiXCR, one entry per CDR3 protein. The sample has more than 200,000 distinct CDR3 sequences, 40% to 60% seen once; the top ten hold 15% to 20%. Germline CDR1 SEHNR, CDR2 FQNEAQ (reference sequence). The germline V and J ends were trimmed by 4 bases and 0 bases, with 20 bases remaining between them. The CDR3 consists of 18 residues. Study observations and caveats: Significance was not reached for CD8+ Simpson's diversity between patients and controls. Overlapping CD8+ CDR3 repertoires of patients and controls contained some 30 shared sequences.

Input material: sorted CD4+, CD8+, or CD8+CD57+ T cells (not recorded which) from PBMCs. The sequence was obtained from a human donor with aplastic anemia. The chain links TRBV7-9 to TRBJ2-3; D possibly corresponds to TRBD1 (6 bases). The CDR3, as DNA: TGTGCCAGCAGCTCATCCAGAAACAGGGTGAACAGCACAGATACGCAGTATTTT. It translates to CASSSSRNRVNSTDTQYF.